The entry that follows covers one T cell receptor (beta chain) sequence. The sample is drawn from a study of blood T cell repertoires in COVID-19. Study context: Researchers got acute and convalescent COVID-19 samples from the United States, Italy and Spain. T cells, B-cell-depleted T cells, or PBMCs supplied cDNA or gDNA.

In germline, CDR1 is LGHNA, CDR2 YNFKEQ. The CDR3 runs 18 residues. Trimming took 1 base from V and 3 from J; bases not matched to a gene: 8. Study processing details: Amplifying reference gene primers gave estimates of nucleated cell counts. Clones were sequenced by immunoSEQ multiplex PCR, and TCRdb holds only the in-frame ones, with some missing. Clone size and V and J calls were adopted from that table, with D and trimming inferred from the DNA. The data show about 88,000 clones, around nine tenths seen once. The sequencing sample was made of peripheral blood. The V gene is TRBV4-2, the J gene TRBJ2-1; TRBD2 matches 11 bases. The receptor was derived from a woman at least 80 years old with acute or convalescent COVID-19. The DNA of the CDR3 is TGTGCCAGCAGCCAAGCGGGGGCCGGGACTAGCGGCTACAATGAGCAGTTCTTC. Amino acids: CASSQAGAGTSGYNEQFF.